This T cell receptor (beta chain) was captured by sequencing in a study of neurological immune-mediated disorders. Synthesis of cDNA was performed by 5'RACE using 10-nucleotide random UMIs. TCRdb reprocessed the 5' RACE reads via MiXCR and lists one record per CDR3 protein. The table has 65,000 to 90,000 distinct CDR3 sequences, 4.5% to 6.5% seen once. Ten or more counts support this clonotype. Antigen unknown. Libraries used 2 million unsorted PBMCs kept frozen in RNAlater. The study, taken as a whole, reports: Among expanded clones, no CDR3 amino acid sequences were shared across subjects, a pattern suggesting private repertoires in all groups.

The clonotype originates from a woman aged 25-40 years with multiple sclerosis. The sequencing input was PBMCs.

The CDR3 reads CASSLAQQETQYF. Written as DNA, the CDR3 is TGCGCCAGCAGCTTGGCACAGCAAGAGACCCAGTACTTC. The rearrangement uses TRBV5-1 and TRBJ2-5; no firm D call. V dropped 0 bases and J dropped 2 bases, with 5 bases sitting between them. Germline V lookup: CDR1 SGHRS, CDR2 YFSETQ. The CDR3 spans 13 residues.